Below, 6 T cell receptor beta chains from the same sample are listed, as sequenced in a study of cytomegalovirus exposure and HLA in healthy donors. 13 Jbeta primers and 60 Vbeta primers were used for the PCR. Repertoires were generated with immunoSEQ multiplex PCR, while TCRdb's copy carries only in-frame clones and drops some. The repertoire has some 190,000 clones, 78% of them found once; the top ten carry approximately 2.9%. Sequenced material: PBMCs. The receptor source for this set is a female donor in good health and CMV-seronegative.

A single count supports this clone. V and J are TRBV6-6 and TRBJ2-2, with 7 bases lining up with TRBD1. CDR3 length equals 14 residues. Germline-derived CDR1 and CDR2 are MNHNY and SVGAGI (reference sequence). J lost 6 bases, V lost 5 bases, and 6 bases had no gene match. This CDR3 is CASSQGGGPGELFF. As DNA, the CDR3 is TGTGCCAGCAGTCAAGGGGGCGGGCCCGGGGAGCTGTTTTTT.

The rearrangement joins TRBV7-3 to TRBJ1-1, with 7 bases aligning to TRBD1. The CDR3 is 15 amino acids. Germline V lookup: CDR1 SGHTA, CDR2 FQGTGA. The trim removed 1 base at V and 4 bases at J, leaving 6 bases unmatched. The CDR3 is CASSLRQGRGTEAFF. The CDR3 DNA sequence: TGTGCCAGCAGCTTAAGACAGGGCCGTGGCACTGAAGCTTTCTTT.

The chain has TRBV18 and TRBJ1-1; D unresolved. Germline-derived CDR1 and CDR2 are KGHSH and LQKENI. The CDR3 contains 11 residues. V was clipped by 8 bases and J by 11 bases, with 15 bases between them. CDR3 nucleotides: TGTGCCAGCCAGGAGGGAGTGTGGGCTTTCTTT. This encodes CASQEGVWAFF. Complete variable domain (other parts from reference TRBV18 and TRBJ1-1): NAGVMQNPRHLVRRRGQEARLRCSPMKGHSHVYWYRQLPEEGLKFMVYLQKENIIDESGMPKERFSAEFPKEGPSILRIQQVVRGDSAAYFCASQEGVWAFFGQGTRLTVV.

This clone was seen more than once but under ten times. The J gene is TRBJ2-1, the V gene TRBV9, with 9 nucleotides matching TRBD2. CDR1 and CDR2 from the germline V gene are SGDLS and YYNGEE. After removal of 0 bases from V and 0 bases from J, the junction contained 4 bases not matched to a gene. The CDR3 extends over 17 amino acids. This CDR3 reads CASSVGISGGSYNEQFF. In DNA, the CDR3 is TGTGCCAGCAGCGTAGGGATTAGCGGGGGCTCCTACAATGAGCAGTTCTTC.

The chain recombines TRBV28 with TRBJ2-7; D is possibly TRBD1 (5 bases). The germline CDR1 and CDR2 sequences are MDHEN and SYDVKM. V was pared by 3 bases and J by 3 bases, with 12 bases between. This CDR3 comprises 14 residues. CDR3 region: CASSFVQDDYEQYF. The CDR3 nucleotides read TGTGCCAGCAGTTTCGTACAGGATGACTACGAGCAGTACTTC.

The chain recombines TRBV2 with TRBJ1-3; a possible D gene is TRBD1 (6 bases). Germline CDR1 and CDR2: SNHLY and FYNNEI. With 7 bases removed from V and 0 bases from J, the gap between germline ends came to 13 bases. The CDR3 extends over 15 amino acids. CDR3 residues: CASNEGTFSGNTIYF. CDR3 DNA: TGTGCCAGCAACGAGGGGACATTCTCTGGAAACACCATATATTTT.